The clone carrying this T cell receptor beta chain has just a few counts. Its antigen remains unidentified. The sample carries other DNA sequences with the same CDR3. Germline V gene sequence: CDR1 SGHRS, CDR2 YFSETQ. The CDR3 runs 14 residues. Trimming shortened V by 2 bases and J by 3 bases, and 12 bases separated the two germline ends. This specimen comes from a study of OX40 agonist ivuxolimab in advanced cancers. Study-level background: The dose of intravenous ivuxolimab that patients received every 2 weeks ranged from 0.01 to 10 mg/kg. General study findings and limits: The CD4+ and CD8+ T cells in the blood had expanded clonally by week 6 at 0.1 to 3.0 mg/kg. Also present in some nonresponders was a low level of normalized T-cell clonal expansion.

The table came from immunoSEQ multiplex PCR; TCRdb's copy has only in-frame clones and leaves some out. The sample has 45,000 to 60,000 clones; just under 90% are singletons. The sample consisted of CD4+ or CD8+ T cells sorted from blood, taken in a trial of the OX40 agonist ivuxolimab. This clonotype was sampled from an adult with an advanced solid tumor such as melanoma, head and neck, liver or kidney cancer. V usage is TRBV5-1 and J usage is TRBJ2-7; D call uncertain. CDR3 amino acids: CASSFYNRGYEQYF. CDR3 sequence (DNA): TGCGCCAGCAGCTTCTACAACCGAGGCTACGAGCAGTACTTC.